A selection of T cell receptor beta chains follows, all from one sample in a study of cytomegalovirus exposure and HLA in healthy donors. The protocol was immunoSEQ multiplex PCR, while the TCRdb copy is restricted to in-frame clones and leaves out a portion. The sample includes some 210,000 clones, around 73% of them seen just once. Sequencing used PBMCs. Receptor source: a woman in her thirties in good health and CMV-seropositive. The CDR3 runs from the conserved cysteine through the conserved F or W. D genes are given only for firm matches. The size field is filled for only some rows; it gives once, few, many or a size class.

TRBJ1-1	-	15	TRBV18	-	TGTGCCAGCCAGCCCATTTTCGCGCGGAGCACTGAAGCTTTCTTT	CASQPIFARSTEAFF
TRBJ2-2	-	15	TRBV7-2	-	TGTGCCAGCAGCTTCCTCGCGGGGCAGGGCGGGGAGCTGTTTTTT	CASSFLAGQGGELFF
TRBJ1-1	-	13	TRBV30	-	TGTGCCTGGAGTGTATCACAGAACACTGAAGCTTTCTTT	CAWSVSQNTEAFF
TRBJ1-5	-	14	TRBV2	-	TGTGCCAGCAGAGCGGTTCGGGGCAATCAGCCCCAGCATTTT	CASRAVRGNQPQHF
TRBJ1-2	-	15	TRBV4-2	-	TGTGCCAGCAGCCAAGAAGTAGCAGTAAACTATGGCTACACCTTC	CASSQEVAVNYGYTF
TRBJ2-3	-	14	TRBV30	-	TGTGCCTGGAGTGACGAGCGGGGCACAGATACGCAGTATTTT	CAWSDERGTDTQYF
TRBJ1-2	TRBD1	14	TRBV28	-	TGTGCCAGCAGTTTGACAGGGGGGTACTATGGCTACACCTTC	CASSLTGGYYGYTF
TRBJ2-2	-	15	TRBV19	once	TGTGCCAGTAGAAGAGGGACTCAGAACACCGGGGAGCTGTTTTTT	CASRRGTQNTGELFF
TRBJ1-6	-	13	TRBV27	-	TGTGCCAGCAGTTTATCGGGCAATTCACCCCTCCACTTT	CASSLSGNSPLHF
TRBJ1-5	-	13	TRBV29-1	-	TGCAGCGTAGGGGGGGGTATTGGTCAGCCCCAGCATTTT	CSVGGGIGQPQHF
TRBJ2-3	-	15	TRBV4-1	few	TGCGCCAGCAGCCAACTACGGACAGCACTAGATACGCAGTATTTT	CASSQLRTALDTQYF